Sequencing of this T cell receptor beta chain was carried out in a study of T cells in Graves' hyperthyroidism and ophthalmopathy. Study-level findings and limits: Researchers found most expanded thyroid clonotypes above 0.001 in blood as well. Ophthalmopathy was predicted by the model a median of 6.5 months ahead of onset.

Exclusion of patients followed from uncontrolled infection, other autoimmune disease, pregnancy or lactation. With respect to this clonotype: The antigen is undetermined.

The V gene's germline CDR1 is MNHEY and CDR2 SVGAGI. CDR3 size: 12 residues. The V and J ends lost 5 bases and 6 bases respectively, with 11 bases between them. The TCR beta CDR3 regions underwent amplification using RNA transcripts as the source. Initially, a first-round RT-PCR of the TCR CDR3 employed the HTBI primer set. TCRdb reprocessed the multiplex PCR reads via MiXCR and lists one record per CDR3 protein. Among a few hundred thousand distinct CDR3 sequences, 46% were seen once, and the ten largest hold about 45%. Sequencing was carried out using peripheral blood or thyroid tissue (not recorded which). The V and J genes are TRBV6-5 and TRBJ2-7, with D hard to call. This TCR derives from an adult woman with Graves' disease, either hyperthyroidism or ophthalmopathy (not recorded which). CDR3 amino acids: CASSRRPLEQYF. The CDR3 coding sequence is TGTGCCAGCAGTCGTCGTCCGCTCGAGCAGTACTTC.